What follows are 27 T cell receptor beta chains derived from one specimen sequenced in a study of shared clonotypes between healthy human individuals. Produced via immunoSEQ multiplex PCR; TCRdb's table is partial and in-frame only. The sample yields about half a million clones, 81% seen once. The material sequenced was PBMCs. These TCRs come from a woman in her forties in good health. Some clones in this sample may be carry-over from other donors' samples.

With respect to this clone: It differs at one base from a far larger clone, so likely a read error. This sequence joins TRBV4-3 and TRBJ1-5; D gene ambiguous. Trimming left V 0 bases short and J 3 bases short, with 12 bases between. CDR3 length: 16 residues. Germline V gene lookup returns CDR1 LGHNA and CDR2 YSLEER. In DNA, the CDR3 is TGCGCCAGCAGCCAAGAACCGAGACGGAACAATCAGCCCCAGCATTTT. It codes for CASSQEPRRNNQPQHF.

Notes on this clone: A far larger clone is a single base away, which makes a read error likely. This chain joins TRBV30 and TRBJ2-5, with 8 bases fitting TRBD1. Per the germline V gene, CDR1 is GTSNPN and CDR2 is SVGIG (reference sequence). The CDR3 sequence is 15 residues long. The V gene end was trimmed by 3 bases and the J gene end by 8 bases; junction bases not matched to a gene: 14. DNA for the CDR3: TGTGCCTGGAGGGGAGGACAGGGTGGGTCAGATACCCAGTACTTC. Translation gives CAWRGGQGGSDTQYF.

The V and J genes are TRBV5-1 and TRBJ2-1; D is perhaps TRBD2 (5 bases). The V and J ends lost 0 bases and 9 bases respectively, with 13 bases between them. Germline CDR1 and CDR2: SGHRS and YFSETQ. The CDR3 consists of 14 residues. Written as DNA, the CDR3 is TGCGCCAGCAGCTTGGAGCCTAGCATCGGTGAGCAGTTCTTC. This encodes CASSLEPSIGEQFF.

As for this clone: At one of its ends the junction is not consistent with the germline gene, which may arise from a read error. At the DNA level, this CDR3 is encoded by other sequences in the same sample as well. The chain is built from TRBV6-5 and TRBJ2-7; TRBD1 matches at 8 bases. Germline CDR1 and CDR2: MNHEY and SVGAGI. The length of the CDR3 is 13 residues. CDR3 sequence (DNA): TGTGCTAGCAGTTTCGGACAGGGTGGTGAGCAGTACTTC. It specifies CASSFGQGGEQYF.

The chain combines TRBV7-9 with TRBJ2-3, with 11 positions matching TRBD1. Germline CDR1 SEHNR, CDR2 FQNEAQ (reference sequence). Unmatched junction bases numbered 6, after V lost 2 bases and J lost 2 bases. The CDR3 has 17 amino acids. CDR3 in amino acids: CASSLNVGQGATDTQYF. As DNA, the CDR3 is TGTGCCAGCAGCTTAAACGTCGGACAGGGGGCCACAGATACGCAGTATTTT.

This clone was seen a single time. This sequence joins TRBV7-8 and TRBJ1-1; D not certain. V dropped 1 base and J dropped 5 bases, with 8 bases sitting between them. There are 13 residues in the CDR3. Looked up from germline, CDR1 is SGHVS and CDR2 is FQNEAQ. The CDR3 coding sequence is TGTGCCAGCAGCTTAGAAAGATGGACTGAAGCTTTCTTT. Its protein is CASSLERWTEAFF.

This clone has only a few counts. The chain employs TRBV11-3 and TRBJ2-3; the match to TRBD2 covers 11 bases. CDR1 and CDR2 from the germline V gene are SGHNT and YENEEA. This CDR3 has 18 residues. V shed 5 bases, J shed 4 bases, and the junction held 14 bases outside the gene matches. The CDR3 region is CASSPPGVAGGIPDTQYF. The CDR3, as DNA: TGTGCCAGCAGCCCTCCGGGGGTAGCGGGAGGGATCCCAGATACGCAGTATTTT.

The chain carries TRBV7-2 and TRBJ2-5; D possibly uses TRBD1 or TRBD2 (6 bases each). Deletions cut 2 bases from V and 11 bases from J, with 30 bases between. The germline V gene encodes CDR1 SGHTA and CDR2 FQGNSA. The length of the CDR3 is 18 residues. The CDR3 is CASSLFRKSTGSRGTQYF. The CDR3 DNA follows: TGTGCCAGCAGCTTATTTCGCAAGAGTACAGGGTCCCGGGGGACTCAGTACTTC.

The chain carries TRBV29-1 and TRBJ2-5; the D gene is possibly TRBD2 (6 bases). The CDR3 has 12 amino acids. Trimming left V 3 bases short and J 8 bases short, with 13 bases between. CDR1 is SQVTM, CDR2 ANQGSEA, per germline. CDR3 residues: CSVEEGVLTQYF. The CDR3 DNA sequence: TGCAGCGTTGAGGAGGGAGTGCTAACCCAGTACTTC. The full variable domain, its missing parts supplied by reference TRBV29-1 and TRBJ2-5, is SAVISQKPSRDICQRGTSLTIQCQVDSQVTMMFWYRQQPGQSLTLIATANQGSEATYESGFVIDKFPISRPNLTFSTLTVSNMSPEDSSIYLCSVEEGVLTQYFGPGTRLLVL.

Note on this clone: The junction departs from the called germline gene at one end, perhaps through a read error. Other DNA sequences of this sample code for an identical CDR3. The V call is TRBV5-4, the J call TRBJ2-5; the D gene is possibly TRBD2 (7 bases). Germline CDR1 reads SGHNT; CDR2 reads YYREEE (reference sequence). The CDR3 length is 14 residues. CDR3 residues: CASSGGGREETQHF. The DNA of the CDR3 is TGTGCCAGCAGCGGCGGGGGCCGAGAAGAGACCCAGCACTTC. Using reference TRBV5-4 and TRBJ2-5 for the parts outside the CDR3, the full variable domain is ETGVTQSPTHLIKTRGQQVTLRCSSQSGHNTVSWYQQALGQGPQFIFQYYREEENGRGNFPPRFSGLQFPNYSSELNVNALELDDSALYLCASSGGGREETQHFGPGTRLLVL.

This sequence joins TRBV10-3 and TRBJ2-7; 14 bases are a match to TRBD2. V lost 6 bases, J lost 5 bases, and 6 bases stayed unmatched. The CDR3 covers 15 residues. CDR1 is ENHRY, CDR2 SYGVKD, per germline. The CDR3 DNA follows: TGTGCCATCAGGGGGACTAGCGGGAGTGTGCACGAGCAGTACTTC. This translates into CAIRGTSGSVHEQYF.

The rearrangement uses TRBV5-4 and TRBJ2-7; D not resolved. Trimming pared 0 bases from V and 3 bases from J, leaving 13 bases between. CDR3 size: 15 residues. Germline V gene data show CDR1 as SGHNT and CDR2 as YYREEE (reference sequence). CDR3 DNA sequence: TGTGCCAGCAGCTTGGGGCTAGGCGTGCACTACGAGCAGTACTTC. Protein sequence: CASSLGLGVHYEQYF.

The genes are TRBV5-4 and TRBJ2-7, with 8 bases fitting TRBD2. The CDR3 is made up of 15 amino acids. Germline V gene lookup returns CDR1 SGHNT and CDR2 YYREEE (reference sequence). The junction had 4 bases not matched to a gene; V was cut back by 0 bases and J by 2 bases. In nucleotides, the CDR3 is TGTGCCAGCAGCTTGGGAACGGGAGGGACCTACGAGCAGTACTTC. Its protein is CASSLGTGGTYEQYF.

This sequence joins TRBV28 and TRBJ2-3; D is ambiguous. The CDR3 is made up of 13 amino acids. Germline lookup yields CDR1 MDHEN and CDR2 SYDVKM. Deletions cut 6 bases from V and 1 base from J, with 8 bases between. The CDR3 DNA sequence: TGTGCCAGCAGGGGCCGGGGCACAGATACGCAGTATTTT. Translated: CASRGRGTDTQYF.

This chain connects TRBV18 to TRBJ1-2, with TRBD1 identical over 8 bases. Germline CDR1 and CDR2: KGHSH and LQKENI. The CDR3 has 17 amino acids. Trimming cost V 3 bases and J 1 base; bases outside gene matches: 10. CDR3 bases: TGTGCCAGCTCACCGGCGGACAGGGTCCCTAATAACTATGGCTACACCTTC. The encoded protein is CASSPADRVPNNYGYTF.

Points on this clone: A far larger clone is one base from this, pointing to a likely read error. This chain links TRBV5-1 with TRBJ2-2, with D perhaps TRBD1 (6 bases). Germline-derived CDR1 and CDR2 are SGHRS and YFSETQ. The CDR3 spans 14 residues. The DNA for the CDR3 is TGCGCCAGCAGGGACAGACCGAACACCAGGGAGCTGTTTTTT. It specifies CASRDRPNTRELFF. Drawing the rest from reference TRBV5-1 and TRBJ2-2, the complete variable domain is KAGVTQTPRYLIKTRGQQVTLSCSPISGHRSVSWYQQTPGQGLQFLFEYFSETQRNKGNFPGRFSGRQFSNSRSEMNVSTLELGDSALYLCASRDRPNTRELFFGEGSRLTVL.

Comment on this clone: A far larger clone differs by one base, so this is likely a read error. V gene TRBV25-1 combines with J gene TRBJ1-3; D unresolved. The CDR3 extends over 12 amino acids. The V end was cut by 5 bases, the J end by 6 bases, with 8 bases between. Per the germline V gene, CDR1 is MGHDK and CDR2 is SYGVNS. CDR3 sequence reads: CASSPSVNTIYF. In nucleotides, the CDR3 is TGTGCCAGCAGTCCCTCGGTAAACACCATATATTTT.

V is TRBV5-1 and J is TRBJ2-6; tentative D call: TRBD2 (5 bases). The germline V gene encodes CDR1 SGHRS and CDR2 YFSETQ. CDR3 length equals 15 residues. Trimming removed 4 bases from V and 2 bases from J, with 10 bases in between. The CDR3 nucleotides are TGCGCCAGCAGCGGAGGATCCGCTGGGGCCAACGTCCTGACTTTC. Translation: CASSGGSAGANVLTF.

The V gene is TRBV27, the J gene TRBJ1-1; D unresolved. Per the germline V gene, CDR1 is MNHEY and CDR2 is SMNVEV (reference sequence). The CDR3 covers 13 residues. Trimming took 3 bases from V and 5 from J, leaving 10 bases between them. In DNA, the CDR3 is TGTGCCAGCAGTTTCACGACAAGTACTGAAGCTTTCTTT. Protein: CASSFTTSTEAFF.

This chain joins TRBV7-2 and TRBJ2-7, with D unresolved. V was trimmed by 4 bases and J by 4 bases, leaving 8 bases between them. The CDR3 has 12 residues. Germline V gives CDR1 SGHTA, CDR2 FQGNSA. The chain's CDR3 is CASSSLGYEQYF. The CDR3 coding sequence is TGTGCCAGCAGCTCCCTCGGTTACGAGCAGTACTTC.

This rearrangement joins TRBV6-5 to TRBJ1-5, with 9 bases that match TRBD1. Per the germline V gene, CDR1 is MNHEY and CDR2 is SVGAGI. The V gene end was trimmed by 2 bases and the J gene end by 5 bases; junction bases not matched to a gene: 4. This CDR3 region has 15 residues. The DNA of the CDR3 is TGTGCCAGCAGTTACCTCCGGGACAGGGATCAGCCCCAGCATTTT. This sequence encodes CASSYLRDRDQPQHF.

This chain connects TRBV5-6 to TRBJ1-1, with D unresolved. The V end lost 4 bases, the J end lost 6 bases, and 13 bases lay between the germline ends. The CDR3 runs 13 residues. Looked up from germline, CDR1 is SGHDT and CDR2 is YYEEEE. The CDR3 region is CASSVGPGSEAFF. The CDR3 nucleotides read TGTGCCAGCAGCGTTGGACCGGGGTCTGAAGCTTTCTTT.

The chain combines TRBV7-9 with TRBJ2-5; D is undetermined. The CDR3 is made up of 15 amino acids. Germline CDR1 and CDR2: SEHNR and FQNEAQ (reference sequence). V was cut by 2 bases and J by 4 bases, with 14 bases left in between. This CDR3 reads CASSLWLPEGETQYF. In DNA form, the CDR3 reads TGTGCCAGCAGCTTATGGCTTCCAGAAGGAGAGACCCAGTACTTC.

J is TRBJ2-6 and V is TRBV7-9; a weak D match, TRBD1 (6 bases). The CDR3 spans 16 residues. V was clipped by 4 bases and J by 3 bases, with 13 bases between them. From germline, CDR1 is SEHNR and CDR2 FQNEAQ (reference sequence). CDR3 DNA sequence: TGTGCCAGCAGCTCTCGACAGGTCTTTGGGGCCAACGTCCTGACTTTC. Protein sequence: CASSSRQVFGANVLTF.

In the case of this clone: One base separates it from a far larger clone, so it is likely a read error. This chain links TRBV6-4 with TRBJ2-4; 9 bases align to TRBD2. V shed 4 bases, J shed 5 bases, and the junction held 0 bases outside the gene matches. In germline, CDR1 is MRHNA, CDR2 SNTAGT. CDR3 size: 13 residues. The CDR3 protein is CASSGTSENIQYF. In nucleotides, the CDR3 is TGTGCCAGCAGTGGGACTAGCGAAAACATTCAGTACTTC.

The chain carries TRBV28 and TRBJ2-3; D gene uncertain. V lost 6 bases, J lost 3 bases, and 10 bases lay in between. This CDR3 contains 13 residues. CDR1 MDHEN and CDR2 SYDVKM come from the germline V gene. CDR3 DNA: TGTGCCAGCAGCCGGTCAGGAACAGATACGCAGTATTTT. Protein: CASSRSGTDTQYF.

This rearrangement joins TRBV10-1 to TRBJ1-2; D is ambiguous. This CDR3 is built from 15 residues. Deletions cut 0 bases from V and 0 bases from J, with 8 bases between. Germline V gene sequence: CDR1 WNHNN, CDR2 SYGVQD (reference sequence). CDR3: CASSESCRSNYGYTF. The CDR3 DNA follows: TGCGCCAGCAGTGAGTCTTGCAGATCTAACTATGGCTACACCTTC.